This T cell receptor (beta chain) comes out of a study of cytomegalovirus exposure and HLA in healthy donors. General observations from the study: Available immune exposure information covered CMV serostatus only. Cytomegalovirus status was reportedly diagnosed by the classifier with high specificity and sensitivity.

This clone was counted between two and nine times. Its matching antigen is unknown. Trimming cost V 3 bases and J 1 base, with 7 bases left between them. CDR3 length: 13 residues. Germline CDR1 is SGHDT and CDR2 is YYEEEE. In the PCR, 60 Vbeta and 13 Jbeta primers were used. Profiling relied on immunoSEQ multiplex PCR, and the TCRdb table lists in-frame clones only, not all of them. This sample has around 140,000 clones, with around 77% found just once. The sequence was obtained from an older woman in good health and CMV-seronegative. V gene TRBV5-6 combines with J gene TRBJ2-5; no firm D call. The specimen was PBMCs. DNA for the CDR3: TGTGCCAGCAGCTCACTACGCCAAGAGACCCAGTACTTC. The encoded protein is CASSSLRQETQYF.